This T cell receptor (beta chain) was captured in a study of naive and memory T cell subsets. General study points: Clonotypes here are unpaired alpha or beta chain sequences. In naive cells, over 85% of TCR sequences were seen only once. In CD4 and CD8 cells, diversity dropped from naive through EMRA.

CMV status came from CD4+ T cell IFNgamma after overnight CMV lysate stimulation of fresh PBMCs. The beta constant-region primer was an equimolar mix of two oligonucleotides covering TRBC1 and TRBC2. The ligated cDNA underwent four PCR rounds using SP2 and nested alpha and beta constant-region primers. A single record per CDR3 protein comes from TCRdb applying MiXCR to the UMI-ligation and nested PCR reads. The sample consists of 95,000 to 150,000 distinct CDR3 sequences, 35% to 40% of them appearing once. Concerning this clonotype: Its antigen remains unidentified.

This receptor was taken from a human donor in good health. What was sequenced was central memory CD4+ T cells from blood.

As DNA, the CDR3 is TGTGCCAGCAATGATGGACCCAACTATGGCTACACCTTC. It translates to CASNDGPNYGYTF. This rearrangement joins TRBV6-2 or TRBV6-3 to TRBJ1-2, with D unresolved. The CDR3 spans 13 residues. Looked up from germline, CDR1 is MNHEY and CDR2 is SVGEGT. Between the trimmed V and J ends, which lost 7 bases and 2 bases, there was a span of 11 bases.